This TCR beta chain was recovered during a study of blood T cell repertoires in COVID-19. Study overall: Whether acute or convalescent, the COVID-19 samples came from the United States, Italy and Spain. T cells, B-cell-depleted T cells, or PBMCs supplied cDNA or gDNA.

In the authors' workflow: Amplified reference gene primers provided the basis for estimating nucleated cell counts. Assay used: immunoSEQ multiplex PCR; TCRdb lists only in-frame clones, some missing. V and J calls and clone size are as listed in that table; D and trimming were resolved from the DNA. The sample lists 210,000 or so clones, around nine tenths occurring once. The clonotype originates from a woman aged 18-30 years who had recovered from COVID-19. The sequenced material came from peripheral blood.

As DNA, the CDR3 is TGTGCCAGTAGCCATGCTTTTGTGAGGGACACTGAAGCTTTCTTT. This sequence encodes CASSHAFVRDTEAFF. The chain recombines TRBV19 with TRBJ1-1; D call uncertain. The CDR3 contains 15 residues. With 6 bases removed from V and 3 bases from J, the gap between germline ends came to 17 bases. Germline V lookup: CDR1 LNHDA, CDR2 SQIVND (reference sequence).